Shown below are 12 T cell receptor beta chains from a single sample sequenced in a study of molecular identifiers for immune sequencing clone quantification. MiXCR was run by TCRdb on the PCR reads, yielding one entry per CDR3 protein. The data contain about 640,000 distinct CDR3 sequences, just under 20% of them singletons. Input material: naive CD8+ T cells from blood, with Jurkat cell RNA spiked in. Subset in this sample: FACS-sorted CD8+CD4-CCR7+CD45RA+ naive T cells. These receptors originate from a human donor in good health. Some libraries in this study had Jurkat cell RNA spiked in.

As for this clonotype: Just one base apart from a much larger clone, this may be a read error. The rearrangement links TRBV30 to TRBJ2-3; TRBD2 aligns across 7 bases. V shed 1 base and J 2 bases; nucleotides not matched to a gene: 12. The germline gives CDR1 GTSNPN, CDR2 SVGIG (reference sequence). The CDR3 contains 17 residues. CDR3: CAWSERAGLADTDTQYF. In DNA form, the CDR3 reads TGTGCCTGGAGTGAACGGGCAGGGCTAGCGGACACAGATACGCAGTATTTT.

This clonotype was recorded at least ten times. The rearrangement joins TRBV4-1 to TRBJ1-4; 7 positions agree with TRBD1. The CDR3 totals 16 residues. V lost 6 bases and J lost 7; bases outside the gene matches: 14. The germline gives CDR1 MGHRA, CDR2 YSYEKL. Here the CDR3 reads CASSTGPGQSGEKLFF. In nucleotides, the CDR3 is TGCGCCAGCAGTACAGGACCGGGACAGAGCGGTGAAAAACTGTTTTTT.

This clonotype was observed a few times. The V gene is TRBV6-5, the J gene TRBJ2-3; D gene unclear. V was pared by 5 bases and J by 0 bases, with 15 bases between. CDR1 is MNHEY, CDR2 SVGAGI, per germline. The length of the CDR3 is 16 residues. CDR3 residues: CASSHGIGSSTDTQYF. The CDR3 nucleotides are TGTGCCAGCAGTCACGGAATAGGGTCTAGCACAGATACGCAGTATTTT.

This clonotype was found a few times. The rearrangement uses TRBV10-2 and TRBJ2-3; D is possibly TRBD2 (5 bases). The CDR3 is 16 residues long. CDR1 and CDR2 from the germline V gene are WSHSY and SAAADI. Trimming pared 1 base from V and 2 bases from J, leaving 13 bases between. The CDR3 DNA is TGCGCCAGCAGTGAGTTAGTTAGCGTCTACACAGATACGCAGTATTTT. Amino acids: CASSELVSVYTDTQYF.

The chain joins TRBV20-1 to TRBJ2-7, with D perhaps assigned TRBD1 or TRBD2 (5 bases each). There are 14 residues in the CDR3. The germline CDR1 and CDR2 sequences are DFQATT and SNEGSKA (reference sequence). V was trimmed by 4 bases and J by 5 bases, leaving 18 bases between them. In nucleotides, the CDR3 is TGCAGTGCTACCATCGGGACGGTACTTCACGAGCAGTACTTC. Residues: CSATIGTVLHEQYF.

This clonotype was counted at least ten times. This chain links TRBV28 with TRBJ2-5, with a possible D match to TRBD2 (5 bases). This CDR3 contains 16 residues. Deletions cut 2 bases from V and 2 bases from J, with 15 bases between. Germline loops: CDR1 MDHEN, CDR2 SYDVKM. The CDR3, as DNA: TGTGCCAGCAGTTTAGTCTTAGGGTCGGGACAAGAGACCCAGTACTTC. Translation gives CASSLVLGSGQETQYF.

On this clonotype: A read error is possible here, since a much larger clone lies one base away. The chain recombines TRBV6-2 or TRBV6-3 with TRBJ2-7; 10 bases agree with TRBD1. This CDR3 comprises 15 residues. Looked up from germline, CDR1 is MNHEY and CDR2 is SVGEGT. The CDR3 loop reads CTSSYGDRGPYEQYF. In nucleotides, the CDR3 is TGTACCAGCAGTTACGGGGACAGGGGCCCCTACGAGCAGTACTTC.

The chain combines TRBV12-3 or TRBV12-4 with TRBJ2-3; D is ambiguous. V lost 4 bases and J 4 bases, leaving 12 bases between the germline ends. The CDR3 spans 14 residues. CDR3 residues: CASSWWGGADTQYF. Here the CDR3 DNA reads TGTGCCAGCAGTTGGTGGGGTGGGGCAGATACGCAGTATTTT.

CDR3 amino acids: CASSGLGGSYNSPLHF. The CDR3 DNA follows: TGTGCCAGCAGTGGTCTGGGGGGTTCCTATAATTCACCCCTCCACTTT. V gene TRBV27 combines with J gene TRBJ1-6; a weak D match, TRBD1 (5 bases). V was cut by 5 bases and J by 1 base, with 12 bases left in between. CDR1 and CDR2 (germline): MNHEY, SMNVEV (reference sequence). The CDR3 has 16 amino acids.

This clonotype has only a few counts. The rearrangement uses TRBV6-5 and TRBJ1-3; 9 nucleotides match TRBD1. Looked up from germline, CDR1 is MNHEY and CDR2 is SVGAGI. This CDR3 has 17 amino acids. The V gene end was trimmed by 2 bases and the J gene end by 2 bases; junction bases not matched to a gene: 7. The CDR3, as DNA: TGTGCCAGCAGTTACCCTGGACAGGGGTTCCCTGGAAACACCATATATTTT. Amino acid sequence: CASSYPGQGFPGNTIYF.

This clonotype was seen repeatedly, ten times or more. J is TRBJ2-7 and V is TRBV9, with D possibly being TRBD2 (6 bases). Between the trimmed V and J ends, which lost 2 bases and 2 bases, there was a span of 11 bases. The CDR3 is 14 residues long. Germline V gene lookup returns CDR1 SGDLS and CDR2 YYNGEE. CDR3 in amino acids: CASSVTSAAYEQYF. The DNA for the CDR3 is TGTGCCAGCAGCGTGACTAGTGCGGCCTACGAGCAGTACTTC. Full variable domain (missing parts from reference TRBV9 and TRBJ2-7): DSGVTQTPKHLITATGQRVTLRCSPRSGDLSVYWYQQSLDQGLQFLIQYYNGEERAKGNILERFSAQQFPDLHSELNLSSLELGDSALYFCASSVTSAAYEQYFGPGTRLTVT.

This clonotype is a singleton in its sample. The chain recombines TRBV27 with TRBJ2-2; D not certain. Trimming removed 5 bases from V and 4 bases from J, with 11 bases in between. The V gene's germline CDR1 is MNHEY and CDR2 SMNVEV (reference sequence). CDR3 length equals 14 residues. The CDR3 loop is CASSDRAVTGELFF. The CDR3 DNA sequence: TGTGCCAGCAGTGACCGGGCAGTCACCGGGGAGCTGTTTTTT.